The present T cell receptor beta chain was sequenced within a study of cytomegalovirus exposure and HLA in healthy donors. Study-wide context: Samples from HLA-typed donors yielded about 85 million unique TCRs in an early data release. Study-wide results and limits: Diagnosis of cytomegalovirus status made by the classifier reportedly showed high specificity and sensitivity. The authors listed around 150 TCR beta chains as cytomegalovirus-associated. The authors excluded some V segments, including TRBV6-2 and TRBV6-3, as indistinguishable.

The CDR3 consists of 16 residues. Germline CDR1 and CDR2: SGHDT and YYEEEE. V was cut by 2 bases and J by 1 base, with 15 bases left in between. With 60 Vbeta and 13 Jbeta primers, the PCR was carried out. The data were produced by immunoSEQ multiplex PCR, yet TCRdb's version contains in-frame clones alone and is incomplete. The table has a few hundred thousand clones, 80% to 85% seen once; the top ten hold under 8%. Of note for this clone: Its antigen is unidentified.

The chain employs TRBV5-6 and TRBJ1-1, with D perhaps matching TRBD1 (6 bases). Sequencing was performed on PBMCs. The sequence derives from a woman in her fifties or sixties in good health and CMV-seropositive. The CDR3: CASSFLTGHRNTEAFF. CDR3 in DNA: TGTGCCAGCAGCTTCTTAACGGGACACAGGAACACTGAAGCTTTCTTT. The variable domain in full, completed from reference TRBV5-6 and TRBJ1-1, reads DAGVTQSPTHLIKTRGQQVTLRCSPKSGHDTVSWYQQALGQGPQFIFQYYEEEERQRGNFPDRFSGHQFPNYSSELNVNALLLGDSALYLCASSFLTGHRNTEAFFGQGTRLTVV.